The following is a T cell receptor (beta chain) sequence with its context. Its antigen is currently unknown. Sequencing used immunoSEQ multiplex PCR; TCRdb keeps in-frame clones, though not all of them. The sample has under 1,100,000 clones; 78% are singletons. These data originate in a study of shared clonotypes between healthy human individuals. General observations from the study: It was the few donors that limited the genetic and exposure-history diversity represented.

Germline V gene data show CDR1 as LNHDA and CDR2 as SQIVND (reference sequence). J lost 11 bases, V lost 0 bases, and 6 bases had no gene match. The CDR3 covers 13 residues. This receptor was identified in a man between 18 and 29 years old in good health. Some clones in this sample may be carry-over from other donors' samples. V and J are TRBV19 and TRBJ1-1, with 7 bases matching TRBD1. The material sequenced was memory CD4+ T cells from PBMCs. Subset denoted: CD45RA-negative fraction. CDR3 bases: TGTGCCAGTAGTATAGATCCAACAGGGGAGGCTTTCTTT. Amino acids: CASSIDPTGEAFF.